This T cell receptor beta chain was recovered during a study of identifying expanded T cells in peripheral blood. The table came from immunoSEQ multiplex PCR; TCRdb's copy has only in-frame clones and leaves some out. In the table there are over 90,000 clones, nearly 90% of which are singletons. Germline V gene sequence: CDR1 GTSNPN, CDR2 SVGIG (reference sequence). Trimming cost V 2 bases and J 1 base; bases outside gene matches: 12. The CDR3 is 17 residues long. No infections or other immune events were documented during collection. Sequencing was performed on blood. The sequence came from a person aged 18 to 75 in good health. V and J are TRBV30 and TRBJ2-3; 7 bases agree with TRBD1. The CDR3 sequence is CAWSRALPGTGTDTQYF. CDR3 nucleotide sequence: TGTGCCTGGAGTAGAGCCCTCCCAGGGACAGGCACAGATACGCAGTATTTT.